The sequence of this T cell receptor (beta chain) was determined in a study of blood T cell repertoires in COVID-19. Study information: Acute and convalescent COVID-19 samples came from the United States, Italy and Spain. T cells, B-cell-depleted T cells, or PBMCs provided the cDNA or gDNA that served as material.

Source study methods: Amplified reference gene primers provided the basis for estimating nucleated cell counts. Assay: immunoSEQ multiplex PCR; the TCRdb copy retains only in-frame clones and omits some. D and trimming come from the DNA, and the V and J calls and clone size come from that table. The repertoire has around 190,000 clones, about 88% of them found once; the top ten carry roughly a sixth. Seattle patient enrollment occurred during active infection, with longitudinal follow-up thereafter. This CDR3 is built from 16 residues. With V trimmed by 2 bases and J by 6 bases, 12 bases remained unmatched. Germline V gene data show CDR1 as MDHEN and CDR2 as SYDVKM.

The TCR sequence derives from a man aged 45-65 years with COVID-19, enrolled during active disease. The rearrangement links TRBV28 to TRBJ1-2; TRBD1 matches at 7 bases. The material sequenced was peripheral blood. CDR3 bases: TGTGCCAGCAGTTTACTCCCCCGAGGGGGCGGGGATGGCTACACCTTC. Amino acid sequence: CASSLLPRGGGDGYTF.